This TCR beta chain was captured by sequencing in a study of shared clonotypes between healthy human individuals (dated by TCRdb to 2019 to 2021). With regard to the full study: Three men and a couple of women, aged 18 to 49 years, made up the cohort. For each donor, CD4 naive and CD4 memory were each given three plates, CD8 naive was given two plates, and CD8 memory was given one plate. Blood TCR repertoires of five healthy adults were deeply sequenced to estimate repertoire size and the extent of clonotype sharing between individuals. To increase sequencing depth and limit assay-specific biases, different laboratories used diverse techniques to prepare libraries and sequence TCR repertoires. Each donor's leukapheresis produced roughly between about 0.9 and 9.5 billion PBMCs.

Broad study findings and their caveats: Compared with non-shared clonotypes, the clonotypes found in all four sorted-subset donors had higher generation probabilities. Pairwise subsampling led to the expectation that sequencing depth would affect the degree of clonotype sharing among donors. Naive subsets generally had larger estimated clonotype richness than memory subsets. Even with the large sequencing depth, rarefaction of the sorted-subset datasets indicated that sequencing was incomplete. Only blood was sampled, and tissue TCR repertoires likely differ from those in blood. Because the study included only a small number of donors, the genetic and exposure-history diversity represented was limited. When several donors were compared, the shared fraction of clonotypes was 5% to 6.5% for naive CD4, 3.5% to 4% for naive CD8, 2% to 2.5% for memory CD4, and 0.4% for memory CD8.

The CDR3 contains 14 residues, cysteine and phenylalanine counted. Only the CDR3 portion is preserved as DNA: 42 bases, with reading frame beginning at the first base. In the germline V gene, CDR1 corresponds to SGHRS and CDR2 to YFSETQ. Compared with germline, V lacks 4 bases and J lacks 2 bases; bases without a gene match: 6. Ten or more counts support this clone. Its cognate antigen has yet to be identified. No much larger clone exists at a distance of one base, and base qualities are not known. Using the deep immunoSEQ assay, TCR CDR3 regions were amplified from genomic DNA by multiplex PCR. Genomic DNA extracted from each cell subset was distributed evenly over all wells of several immunoSEQ 96-well plates, and each plate served as one replicate. Each replicate PCR for sorted subsets received around 200 ng genomic DNA, equal to roughly 30,000 T cell genomes. Purified libraries were measured with a Qubit 3.0 fluorometer, size-checked on a Bioanalyzer 2100, and measured again with the KAPA Library Quantification kit. Each immunoSEQ 96-well plate was sequenced on its own single-read 150-cycle Illumina NextSeq 550 flow cell. On the study's bioinformatics: Because only junctional sequences without quality scores were contained in the immunoSEQ output, filtering matching that applied to full-length reads could not be performed. To assign V/J genes and CDR3, sequences were annotated using PyIR, a Python wrapper for IgBLAST v1.9, with IMGT germline references. Reads were filtered out if the reads had weak V/J assignments (E-value above 1e-6), no CDR3, stop codons, out-of-frame junctions, or ambiguous translated residues. V3J clonotypes were defined by identical inferred V gene, J gene, and CDR3 amino acid sequence. To compute the percentage overlap between repertoires, the number of shared unique clonotypes was divided by the size of the smaller repertoire. Repertoire richness was assessed with RTK rarefaction, the Chao1 estimator, and Recon v2.1 estimates of unobserved clonotypes. For all TCRbeta clonotypes obtained by the gDNA method from a handful of donors, generation probabilities were computed with OLGA. Imported from immuneACCESS, the table was reduced by TCRdb to in-frame sequences with V and J called. These copies leave out some clones; in studies compared against another copy, an unresolved V gene accounts for under half, and the cause of the remainder is not known. That table is the source of V, J and clone size, and D and trimming were worked out from the DNA. In all, the sample holds 90,000 to 120,000 clones, and around 71% of those were seen once. Over 20% of the sample lies in the top ten.

The donors were healthy, HIV-negative adults who had no recently reported acute infections or vaccinations. Every donor was a Caucasian adult living in Nashville, Tennessee, USA. The CD8 memory samples were a combination of magnetically selected CD45RO+ cells and CCR7-negative CD45RA+ effector memory (TemRA) cells. Blood was collected by leukapheresis, and PBMCs were isolated by Ficoll-Histopaque density gradient centrifugation and then cryopreserved in liquid nitrogen vapor phase. Analytical flow cytometry was used to check the purity and quantity of each magnetically sorted T cell population. From each sorted fraction, genomic DNA was isolated and quantified by UV absorbance on a Nanodrop 2000c.

The origin of this receptor is a woman aged 25 to 39 in good health. Here the chain combines TRBV5-1 and TRBJ2-7; 7 middle bases align to TRBD1. Input material: memory CD8+ T cells sorted from blood. Per the publication, the cell subset or site label means: CD45RO+ cells pooled with CCR7-negative TemRA cells. The nucleotide sequence reads TGCGCCAGCAGCCGGGACAGTCTCACCTACGAGCAGTACTTC. Its coded protein is CASSRDSLTYEQYF. The full variable domain, completed from the reference TRBV5-1 and TRBJ2-7 proteins outside the CDR3, reads KAGVTQTPRYLIKTRGQQVTLSCSPISGHRSVSWYQQTPGQGLQFLFEYFSETQRNKGNFPGRFSGRQFSNSRSEMNVSTLELGDSALYLCASSRDSLTYEQYFGPGTRLTVT.